This TCR beta chain was found in a study of blood T cells in healthy people across ages. The CDR3 spans 14 residues. V lost 4 bases, J lost 11 bases, and 12 bases stayed unmatched. CDR1 SGHAT and CDR2 FQNNGV come from the germline V gene. The use of a sample-barcoded 5' primer and a J-beta primer mix characterized a second PCR of about 6 to 12 cycles. One entry per CDR3 protein, called by TCRdb with MiXCR from the 5' RACE reads. This table holds 1,100,000 or so distinct CDR3 sequences, under 45% found once. The TCR comes from an older woman in good health. This chain links TRBV11-2 with TRBJ2-5, with 8 positions matching TRBD1. Input material: blood. CDR3 in DNA: TGTGCCAGCAGCTCCAACAGGGGGAAACGGGAGCAGTACTTC. Its protein product is CASSSNRGKREQYF.